The sequence of this T cell receptor beta chain was determined in a study of metastatic and nonmetastatic thyroid tumors. Study-level information: Across peripheral blood and tumor or nodule tissue samples taken from malignant and benign thyroid patients, the repertoires were compared with one another.

Germline loops: CDR1 KGHDR, CDR2 SFDVKD. Trimming took 0 bases from V and 11 from J, leaving 9 bases between them. This CDR3 is built from 12 residues. No treatment of any kind had been given to any patient before thyroid surgery. Under the authors' procedure: The study built a papillary thyroid cancer distant-metastasis classifier from CDR3 differences across clinicopathological groups. TCRdb re-analyzed the PCR reads using MiXCR. The V and J calls were not made by the authors but by TCRdb's processing. The table has roughly 57,000 clones, approximately 20% seen once. General study results and limits: Malignant thyroid tumors reportedly had TCR beta diversity that was significantly higher than in benign nodules, in blood and tumor.

This clone occurred many times. The antigen is unknown. This receptor was obtained from a female donor with papillary thyroid cancer or a benign thyroid nodule (not recorded which). Some clones in this sample may be carry-over from other donors' samples. V is TRBV24-1 and J is TRBJ1-1; D remains unclear. Sequenced: blood. For the CDR3, the DNA is TGTGCCACCAGTGATTTGTTAGGGATGGCTTTCTTT. Amino acid sequence: CATSDLLGMAFF.